A single sample gave rise to the 3 T cell receptor beta chains below, sequenced in a study of blood T cell repertoires in COVID-19. Generated by immunoSEQ multiplex PCR, the TCRdb table keeps only in-frame clones and is missing some. The sample contains over 100,000 clones, 60% to 75% of which appear only once. Sample: peripheral blood. These receptors all stem from a woman in her 70s with acute or convalescent COVID-19.

The chain combines TRBV6-2 or TRBV6-3 with TRBJ1-5, with D possibly TRBD1 on 5 matching bases. Germline V gene sequence: CDR1 MNHEY, CDR2 SVGEGT. V lost 3 bases, J lost 5 bases, and 23 bases lay in between. The CDR3 has 18 amino acids. The CDR3 reads CASSYIGVRDFGYQPQHF. The CDR3 coding sequence is TGTGCCAGCAGTTATATTGGAGTTCGGGACTTTGGGTATCAGCCCCAGCATTTT.

The rearrangement links TRBV7-8 to TRBJ1-3, with D perhaps matching TRBD1 (6 bases). Germline V gives CDR1 SGHVS, CDR2 FQNEAQ. This CDR3 is 15 amino acids long. V was clipped by 1 base and J by 3 bases, with 10 bases between them. CDR3 nucleotide sequence: TGTGCCAGCAGCTTAGTTACAGGGTTTGGAAACACCATATATTTT. Translating it yields CASSLVTGFGNTIYF.

The J gene is TRBJ2-1, the V gene TRBV2; no clear D gene. This CDR3 region has 15 residues. Germline-derived CDR1 and CDR2 are SNHLY and FYNNEI. V shed 4 bases and J shed 2 bases, with 12 bases lying between them. DNA of the CDR3: TGTGCCAGCAGTGTTTCGAGTACCACCTACAATGAGCAGTTCTTC. Its protein product is CASSVSSTTYNEQFF. Using reference TRBV2 and TRBJ2-1 for the parts outside the CDR3, the full variable domain is EPEVTQTPSHQVTQMGQEVILRCVPISNHLYFYWYRQILGQKVEFLVSFYNNEISEKSEIFDDQFSVERPDGSNFTLKIRSTKLEDSAMYFCASSVSSTTYNEQFFGPGTRLTVL.